This entry lists 15 T cell receptor beta chains sequenced from one sample in a study of OX40 agonist ivuxolimab in advanced cancers. Profiled with immunoSEQ multiplex PCR; TCRdb holds only in-frame clones, not every one. The sample shows about 79,000 clones, approximately 85% of them seen only once. Sequencing was performed on CD4+ or CD8+ T cells sorted from blood, taken in a trial of the OX40 agonist ivuxolimab. These receptors originate from an adult with an advanced solid tumor such as melanoma, head and neck, liver or kidney cancer.

J is TRBJ1-5 and V is TRBV19, with a weak D call TRBD1 (5 bases). V was cut by 3 bases and J by 6 bases, with 15 bases left in between. The CDR3 runs 15 residues. Per germline, CDR1 LNHDA and CDR2 SQIVND (reference sequence). For the CDR3, the DNA is TGTGCCAGTAGTATTGTGTGGGGGTTAGGTCAGCCCCAGCATTTT. Protein: CASSIVWGLGQPQHF.

This clone turned up a few times. The chain is built from TRBV6-5 and TRBJ2-7; possibly TRBD2 for D (6 bases). Germline CDR1 is MNHEY and CDR2 is SVGAGI. The CDR3 covers 13 residues. With 8 bases removed from V and 3 bases from J, the gap between germline ends came to 14 bases. The CDR3 sequence: CASRRDSYYEQYF. In DNA, the CDR3 is TGTGCCAGCCGCAGGGACTCCTACTACGAGCAGTACTTC.

The chain is built from TRBV19 and TRBJ2-5; 11 bases agree with TRBD2. The end of the DNA is better explained by TRBJ2-7, so the J call may be wrong. Germline CDR1 is LNHDA and CDR2 is SQIVND (reference sequence). There are 15 residues in the CDR3. This CDR3 is CASSTLAGDVHEQYF. The CDR3 region has the DNA TGTGCCAGTAGTACACTAGCGGGAGACGTACACGAGCAGTACTTC.

V usage is TRBV11-2 and J usage is TRBJ2-6, with D hard to call. Germline CDR1 SGHAT, CDR2 FQNNGV. This CDR3 is built from 17 residues. Trimming cost V 1 base and J 2 bases, with 12 bases left between them. The CDR3 region is CASSLGYGLTGANVLTF. As DNA, the CDR3 is TGTGCCAGCAGCTTAGGGTACGGGCTTACTGGGGCCAACGTCCTGACTTTC.

This sequence joins TRBV2 and TRBJ2-1; 16 bases agree with TRBD2. The V gene end was trimmed by 5 bases and the J gene end by 14 bases; junction bases not matched to a gene: 6. CDR3 length: 14 amino acids. Germline V gives CDR1 SNHLY, CDR2 FYNNEI. CDR3 sequence reads: CASSLGLAGGGKFF. DNA for the CDR3: TGTGCCAGCAGTTTGGGACTAGCGGGAGGGGGGAAGTTCTTC. Full variable domain (missing parts from reference TRBV2 and TRBJ2-1): EPEVTQTPSHQVTQMGQEVILRCVPISNHLYFYWYRQILGQKVEFLVSFYNNEISEKSEIFDDQFSVERPDGSNFTLKIRSTKLEDSAMYFCASSLGLAGGGKFFGPGTRLTVL.

Turning to this clone: Other DNA sequences within the sample encode an identical CDR3. The chain couples TRBV28 to TRBJ1-2, with D tentatively TRBD1 (5 bases). This CDR3 spans 13 amino acids. CDR1 and CDR2 (germline): MDHEN, SYDVKM. V lost 8 bases to trimming and J lost 0 bases, with 10 bases between them. This CDR3 reads CASGGAANYGYTF. The CDR3, as DNA: TGTGCCAGCGGCGGGGCAGCTAACTATGGCTACACCTTC.

This clone was detected a few times. The chain combines TRBV4-1 with TRBJ1-2; D is ambiguous. This CDR3 contains 14 residues. Germline values: CDR1 MGHRA, CDR2 YSYEKL. V was pared by 0 bases and J by 7 bases, with 12 bases between. CDR3 loop: CASSQEFSRVGYTF. The CDR3 region has the DNA TGCGCCAGCAGCCAAGAATTCTCCCGGGTTGGCTACACCTTC.

The genes are TRBV21-1 and TRBJ1-5; the table calls TRBD1, which could not be checked here. TRBV21-1 is noted as a pseudogene. The CDR3 length is 16 residues. This CDR3 is CASSGPNRISNQPQHF. CDR3 nucleotides: TGTGCCAGCAGCGGGCCAAACCGGATAAGCAATCAGCCCCAGCATTTT.

CDR3 in amino acids: CASSLTSGMGDTGELFF. The CDR3 DNA sequence: TGTGCCAGTAGTCTGACTAGCGGGATGGGGGACACCGGGGAGCTGTTTTTT. The V call is TRBV19, the J call TRBJ2-2; TRBD2 matches 11 bases. The CDR3 covers 17 residues. Unmatched junction bases numbered 8, after V lost 5 bases and J lost 3 bases. Germline values: CDR1 LNHDA, CDR2 SQIVND (reference sequence).

V gene TRBV19 combines with J gene TRBJ2-3; 15 bases align to TRBD2. V gave up 8 bases and J gave up 3 bases; unmatched junction bases: 6. CDR1 LNHDA and CDR2 SQIVND come from the germline V gene (reference sequence). This CDR3 is 16 amino acids long. For the CDR3, the DNA is TGTGCCAGTGGACTAGCGGGAGGGCCGGTGACAGATACGCAGTATTTT. Protein sequence: CASGLAGGPVTDTQYF. The whole variable domain, remainder taken from reference TRBV19 and TRBJ2-3, is DGGITQSPKYLFRKEGQNVTLSCEQNLNHDAMYWYRQDPGQGLRLIYYSQIVNDFQKGDIAEGYSVSREKKESFPLTVTSAQKNPTAFYLCASGLAGGPVTDTQYFGPGTRLTVL.

V is TRBV6-6 and J is TRBJ2-7; D is possibly TRBD1 (6 bases). CDR3 length equals 10 residues. Germline V gives CDR1 MNHNY, CDR2 SVGAGI (reference sequence). V was cut by 10 bases and J by 12 bases, with 16 bases left in between. CDR3 sequence reads: CATLGTGPYF. DNA for the CDR3: TGTGCCACCTTGGGAACAGGGCCGTACTTC.

The chain joins TRBV28 to TRBJ2-1; TRBD2 aligns across 7 bases. Germline V gene sequence: CDR1 MDHEN, CDR2 SYDVKM. The CDR3 has 14 amino acids. Losses at the gene ends were 6 bases for V and 3 bases for J; bases not matched to a gene: 5. The DNA for the CDR3 is TGTGCCAGCAGCGGGGGGAGGGGCTACAATGAGCAGTTCTTC. Translated: CASSGGRGYNEQFF.

This chain joins TRBV7-2 and TRBJ1-1; D call uncertain. Germline assignment: CDR1 SGHTA and CDR2 FQGNSA. This CDR3 has 16 residues. Trimming removed 5 bases from V and 2 bases from J, with 18 bases in between. CDR3 in DNA: TGTGCCAGCAGCCCCTCCGGGTCCAATTCCAACACTGAAGCTTTCTTT. Its protein is CASSPSGSNSNTEAFF. The entire variable domain, with the rest obtained from reference TRBV7-2 and TRBJ1-1, is as follows: GAGVSQSPSNKVTEKGKDVELRCDPISGHTALYWYRQSLGQGLEFLIYFQGNSAPDKSGLPSDRFSAERTGGSVSTLTIQRTQQEDSAVYLCASSPSGSNSNTEAFFGQGTRLTVV.

The gene calls are TRBV6-6 and TRBJ2-7; D is perhaps TRBD2 (7 bases). V was trimmed by 2 bases and J by 6 bases, leaving 14 bases between them. Germline CDR1 and CDR2: MNHNY and SVGAGI (reference sequence). This CDR3 comprises 14 residues. The CDR3 sequence is CASSYEKGGLEQYF. In DNA, the CDR3 is TGTGCCAGCAGTTACGAGAAGGGGGGGCTCGAGCAGTACTTC.

V is TRBV15 and J is TRBJ2-7; D is possibly TRBD2 (5 bases). V was trimmed by 11 bases and J by 2 bases, leaving 16 bases between them. This CDR3 region has 13 residues. Germline V gene lookup returns CDR1 LNHNV and CDR2 YYDKDF (reference sequence). CDR3 in DNA: TGTGCCCCCCCGGGATCTTGCCCCTACGAGCAGTACTTC. It encodes CAPPGSCPYEQYF.